This T cell receptor beta chain was identified during a study of blood T cells in healthy people across ages. The trim removed 6 bases at V and 3 bases at J, leaving 7 bases unmatched. Germline V gene sequence: CDR1 SNHLY, CDR2 FYNNEI. The CDR3 runs to 15 residues. This clonotype has only a few counts. Sample-barcoded 5' priming and a J-beta primer mix drove a second PCR of about 6 to 12 cycles. From the 5' RACE reads, TCRdb called clonotypes with MiXCR, one entry per CDR3 protein. This table holds 780,000 or so distinct CDR3 sequences, 40% to 65% found once. Sequenced sample: blood. The chain is built from TRBV2 and TRBJ2-1; 8 bases are shared with TRBD2. The clonotype originates from a man older than 75 in good health. The CDR3 DNA reads TGTGCCAGCAGACAAACGGGACTAGGCTACAATGAGCAGTTCTTC. Its translation is CASRQTGLGYNEQFF.